These 8 T cell receptor beta chains came from one sample sequenced in a study of blood T cells in healthy people across ages. Primed by a sample-barcoded 5' primer and a J-beta primer mix, a second PCR proceeded for roughly 6 to 12 cycles. TCRdb used MiXCR to reprocess the 5' RACE reads, holding one entry per CDR3 protein. The sample comprises roughly 1,100,000 distinct CDR3 sequences, roughly a quarter of which are singletons, and less than 0.85% rests with the top ten. The sample was also reused in another study, on T cells of mothers and their children.

The specimen was blood. These receptors were collected from a girl aged 2-10 years in good health.

The chain has TRBV20-1 and TRBJ1-5; D unclear. The length of the CDR3 is 13 residues. Trimming cost V 0 bases and J 5 bases, with 8 bases left between them. The germline gives CDR1 DFQATT, CDR2 SNEGSKA (reference sequence). CDR3 region: CSAREGSYQPQHF. DNA for the CDR3: TGCAGTGCTAGAGAGGGGTCATATCAGCCCCAGCATTTT.

This clonotype was seen more than once but under ten times. The chain uses TRBV7-2 and TRBJ1-1, with D maybe TRBD1 (5 bases). CDR1 and CDR2 from the germline V gene are SGHTA and FQGNSA. The CDR3 is made up of 14 amino acids. Between the trimmed V and J ends, which lost 1 base and 7 bases, there was a span of 13 bases. CDR3 DNA: TGTGCCAGCAGCTTAGGTGGGGGTCAAGGTGAAGCTTTCTTT. The encoded protein is CASSLGGGQGEAFF.

This clonotype was recorded a few times. The chain is built from TRBV19 and TRBJ1-1; D ambiguous. This CDR3 has 12 amino acids. Germline V CDR1 and CDR2: LNHDA, SQIVND (reference sequence). V lost 8 bases and J 8 bases, leaving 15 bases between the germline ends. The CDR3 loop reads CASARGPLEAFF. In DNA, the CDR3 is TGTGCCAGTGCAAGAGGACCTTTGGAAGCTTTCTTT.

This clonotype appeared a few times. In DNA, the CDR3 is TGTGCCAGCGCTCACGCAGGGGTCGACGAGCAGTACTTC. This codes for CASAHAGVDEQYF. The chain recombines TRBV12-3 or TRBV12-4 with TRBJ2-7, with D possibly being TRBD1 (6 bases). V gave up 8 bases and J gave up 5 bases, with 16 bases separating them. The CDR3 has 13 residues.

This clonotype was seen at least ten times. The chain employs TRBV9 and TRBJ2-5; TRBD1 aligns across 8 bases. V shed 3 bases and J 3 bases; nucleotides not matched to a gene: 4. CDR3 length: 14 residues. Germline V gene lookup returns CDR1 SGDLS and CDR2 YYNGEE. Here the CDR3 reads CASSATDREETQYF. The CDR3 nucleotides read TGTGCCAGCAGCGCGACGGACAGGGAAGAGACCCAGTACTTC.

This clonotype came up a few times. This chain uses TRBV28 with TRBJ2-5; D gene unclear. Trimming shortened V by 4 bases and J by 9 bases, and 9 bases separated the two germline ends. Germline lookup yields CDR1 MDHEN and CDR2 SYDVKM. CDR3 size: 11 residues. CDR3 protein: CASSSSVAQYF. The CDR3 DNA reads TGTGCCAGCAGTTCGTCCGTGGCCCAGTACTTC. Full variable domain (remainder filled in from reference TRBV28 and TRBJ2-5): DVKVTQSSRYLVKRTGEKVFLECVQDMDHENMFWYRQDPGLGLRLIYFSYDVKMKEKGDIPEGYSVSREKKERFSLILESASTNQTSMYLCASSSSVAQYFGPGTRLLVL.

This clonotype has a single count. The chain joins TRBV6-6 to TRBJ1-1; D unclear. Germline V gives CDR1 MNHNY, CDR2 SVGAGI (reference sequence). CDR3 length: 14 residues. Trimming left V 3 bases short and J 5 bases short, with 13 bases between. CDR3 sequence: CASSYSPGSTEAFF. CDR3 sequence (DNA): TGTGCCAGCAGTTATTCGCCGGGATCTACTGAAGCTTTCTTT.

The chain links TRBV9 to TRBJ2-3; tentatively, D is TRBD1 (6 bases). Trimming left V 4 bases short and J 0 bases short, with 15 bases between. Germline lookup yields CDR1 SGDLS and CDR2 YYNGEE. The CDR3 has 16 amino acids. The chain's CDR3 is CASSPKTGSSTDTQYF. CDR3 DNA sequence: TGTGCCAGCAGCCCCAAGACAGGATCTAGCACAGATACGCAGTATTTT.